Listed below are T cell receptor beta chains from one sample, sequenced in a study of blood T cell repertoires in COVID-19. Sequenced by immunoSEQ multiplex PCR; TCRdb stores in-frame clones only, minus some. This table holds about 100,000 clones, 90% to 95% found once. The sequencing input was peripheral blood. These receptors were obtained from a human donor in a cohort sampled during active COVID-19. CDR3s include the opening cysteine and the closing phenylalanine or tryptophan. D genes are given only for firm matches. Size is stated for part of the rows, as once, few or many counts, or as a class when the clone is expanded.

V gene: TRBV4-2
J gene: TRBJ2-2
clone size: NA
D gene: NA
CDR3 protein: CASSGGPGHNTGELFF
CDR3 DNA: TGTGCCAGCAGCGGGGGCCCGGGACACAACACCGGGGAGCTGTTTTTT

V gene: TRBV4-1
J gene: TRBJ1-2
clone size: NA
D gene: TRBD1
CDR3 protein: CASSQGQGHHYGYTF
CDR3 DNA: TGCGCCAGCAGCCAGGGACAGGGGCATCACTATGGCTACACCTTC

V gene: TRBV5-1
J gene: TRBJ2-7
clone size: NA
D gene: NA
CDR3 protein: CASSRSQGDLDEQYF
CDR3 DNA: TGCGCCAGCAGCCGATCACAGGGAGATCTTGACGAGCAGTACTTC

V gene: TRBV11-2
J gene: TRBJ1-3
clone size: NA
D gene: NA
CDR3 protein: CASSSQRYGNTIYF
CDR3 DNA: TGTGCCAGCAGCAGTCAGAGGTACGGAAACACCATATATTTT

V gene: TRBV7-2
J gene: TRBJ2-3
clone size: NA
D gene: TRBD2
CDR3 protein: CASSFHRTSATDTQYF
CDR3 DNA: TGTGCCAGCAGCTTTCACAGGACTAGCGCCACAGATACGCAGTATTTT

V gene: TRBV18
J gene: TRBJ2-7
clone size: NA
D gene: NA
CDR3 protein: CASSSPDSLYEQYF
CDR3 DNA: TGTGCCAGCTCCTCCCCTGACAGCCTCTACGAGCAGTACTTC

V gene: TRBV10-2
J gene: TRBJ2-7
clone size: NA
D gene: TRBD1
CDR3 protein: CASILQGVPYEQYF
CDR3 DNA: TGCGCCAGCATTTTACAGGGGGTACCCTACGAGCAGTACTTC

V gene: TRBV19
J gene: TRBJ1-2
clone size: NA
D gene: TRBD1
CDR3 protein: CASSTRTGVYGYTF
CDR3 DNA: TGTGCCAGTAGTACCCGGACAGGGGTCTATGGCTACACCTTC

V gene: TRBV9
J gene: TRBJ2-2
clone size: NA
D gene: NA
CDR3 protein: CASSVASLAGGELFF
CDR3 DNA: TGTGCCAGCAGCGTAGCTTCCCTAGCCGGCGGGGAGCTGTTTTTT

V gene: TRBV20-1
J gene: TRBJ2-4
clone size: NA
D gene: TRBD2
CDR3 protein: CSASSSGGAMYIQYF
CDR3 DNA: TGCAGTGCTAGTAGTAGCGGGGGGGCAATGTACATTCAGTACTTC

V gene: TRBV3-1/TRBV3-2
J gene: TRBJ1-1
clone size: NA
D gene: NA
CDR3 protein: CASSQGAPGTEAFF
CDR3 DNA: TGTGCCAGCAGCCAGGGGGCGCCGGGCACTGAAGCTTTCTTT

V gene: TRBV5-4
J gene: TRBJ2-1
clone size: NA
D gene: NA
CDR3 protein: CASRPSGGEQFF
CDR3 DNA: TGTGCCAGCAGGCCATCGGGTGGCGAGCAGTTCTTC

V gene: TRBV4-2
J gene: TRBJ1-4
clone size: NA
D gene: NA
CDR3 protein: CASSQKQGIATNEKLFF
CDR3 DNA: TGTGCCAGCAGCCAGAAACAGGGTATTGCAACTAATGAAAAACTGTTTTTT

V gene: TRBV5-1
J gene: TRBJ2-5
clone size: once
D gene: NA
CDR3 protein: CASSFPAGETQYF
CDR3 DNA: TGCGCCAGCAGCTTTCCAGCAGGAGAGACCCAGTACTTC

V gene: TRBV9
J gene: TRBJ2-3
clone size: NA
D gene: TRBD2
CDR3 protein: CASSVVAGKDTQYF
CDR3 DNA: TGTGCCAGCAGCGTAGTAGCGGGGAAAGATACGCAGTATTTT

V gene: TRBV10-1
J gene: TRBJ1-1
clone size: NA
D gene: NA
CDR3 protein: CASSGMAFF
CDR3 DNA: TGCGCCAGCAGTGGTATGGCTTTCTTT

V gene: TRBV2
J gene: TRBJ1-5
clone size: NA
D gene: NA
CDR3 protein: CASSKDGLNQPQHF
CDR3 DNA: TGTGCCAGCAGCAAGGACGGACTCAATCAGCCCCAGCATTTT

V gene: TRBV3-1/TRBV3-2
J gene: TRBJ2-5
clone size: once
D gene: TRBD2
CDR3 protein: CASSPLERGSQETQYF
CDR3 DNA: TGTGCCAGCAGCCCCCTCGAGCGGGGGAGCCAAGAGACCCAGTACTTC

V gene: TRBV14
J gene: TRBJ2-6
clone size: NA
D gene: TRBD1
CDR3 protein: CASSQSGDRVYLGANVLTF
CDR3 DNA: TGTGCCAGCAGCCAAAGTGGGGACAGGGTGTATCTTGGGGCCAACGTCCTGACTTTC

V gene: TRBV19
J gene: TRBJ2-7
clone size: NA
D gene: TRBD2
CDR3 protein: CASSIGLGSSGGAYEQYF
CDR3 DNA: TGTGCCAGTAGTATCGGGCTCGGGAGTAGCGGGGGAGCCTACGAGCAGTACTTC

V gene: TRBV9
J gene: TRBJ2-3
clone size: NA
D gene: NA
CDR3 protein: CASSSRPGVGTDTQYF
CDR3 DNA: TGTGCCAGCAGCTCCAGGCCGGGGGTGGGCACAGATACGCAGTATTTT

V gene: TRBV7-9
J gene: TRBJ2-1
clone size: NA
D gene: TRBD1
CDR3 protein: CASSLIRKGQGANEQFF
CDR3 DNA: TGTGCCAGCAGCTTAATCAGGAAAGGACAGGGGGCAAATGAGCAGTTCTTC

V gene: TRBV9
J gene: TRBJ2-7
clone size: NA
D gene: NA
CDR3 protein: CASAAGPVPYEQYF
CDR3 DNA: TGTGCCAGCGCTGCTGGGCCAGTACCCTACGAGCAGTACTTC

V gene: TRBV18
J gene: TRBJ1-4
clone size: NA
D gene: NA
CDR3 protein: CASSPPGLLNEKLFF
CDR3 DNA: TGTGCCAGCTCACCACCGGGACTGTTGAATGAAAAACTGTTTTTT

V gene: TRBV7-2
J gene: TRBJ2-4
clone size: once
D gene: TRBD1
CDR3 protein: CASSLADRGGNIQYF
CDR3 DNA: TGTGCCAGCAGTTTAGCCGACAGGGGGGGGAACATTCAGTACTTC

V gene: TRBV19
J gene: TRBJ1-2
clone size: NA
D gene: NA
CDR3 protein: CASSIQGTMNGYTF
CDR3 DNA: TGTGCCAGTAGTATTCAGGGAACAATGAATGGCTACACCTTC

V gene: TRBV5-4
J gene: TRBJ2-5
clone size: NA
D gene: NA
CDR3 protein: CASSLDYWETQYF
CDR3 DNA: TGTGCCAGCAGCTTAGACTACTGGGAGACCCAGTACTTC

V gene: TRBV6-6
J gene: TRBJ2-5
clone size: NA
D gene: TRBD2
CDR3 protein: CASSPYLAGQETQYF
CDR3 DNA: TGTGCCAGCAGCCCTTACCTAGCGGGGCAAGAGACCCAGTACTTC

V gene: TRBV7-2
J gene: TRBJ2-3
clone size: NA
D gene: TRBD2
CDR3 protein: CASSAEGLAGGLRDTQYF
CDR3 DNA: TGTGCCAGCAGCGCCGAGGGACTAGCGGGGGGGCTTCGGGATACGCAGTATTTT

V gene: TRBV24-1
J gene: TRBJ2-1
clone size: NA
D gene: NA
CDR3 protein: CATSDAGPYNEQFF
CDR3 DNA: TGTGCCACCAGCGACGCAGGGCCCTACAATGAGCAGTTCTTC

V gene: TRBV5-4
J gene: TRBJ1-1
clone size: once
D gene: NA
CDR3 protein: CASSLPGGPIEAFF
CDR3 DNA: TGTGCCAGCAGCTTGCCGGGGGGCCCTATAGAAGCTTTCTTT

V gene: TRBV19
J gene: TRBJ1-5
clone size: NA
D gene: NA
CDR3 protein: CASSMSRNQPQHF
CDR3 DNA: TGTGCCAGTAGTATGTCCAGGAATCAGCCCCAGCATTTT

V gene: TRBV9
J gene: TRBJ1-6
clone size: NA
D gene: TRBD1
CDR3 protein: CASGDRENSPLHF
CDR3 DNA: TGTGCCAGTGGGGACAGGGAGAATTCACCCCTCCACTTT

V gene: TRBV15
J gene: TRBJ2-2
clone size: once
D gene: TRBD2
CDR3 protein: CATSTSGSNTGELFF
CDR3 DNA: TGTGCCACCAGTACTAGCGGCTCGAACACCGGGGAGCTGTTTTTT

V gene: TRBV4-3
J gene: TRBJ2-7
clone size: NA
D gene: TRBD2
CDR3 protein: CASSQTLAGAWEQYF
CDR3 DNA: TGCGCCAGCAGCCAAACACTAGCGGGAGCCTGGGAGCAGTACTTC

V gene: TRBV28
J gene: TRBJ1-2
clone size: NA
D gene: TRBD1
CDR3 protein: CASRLTGARGYTF
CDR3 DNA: TGTGCCAGCAGACTGACAGGGGCGCGTGGCTACACCTTC

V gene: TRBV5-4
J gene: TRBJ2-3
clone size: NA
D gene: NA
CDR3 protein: CASSAGFRWTDTQYF
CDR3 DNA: TGTGCCAGCAGCGCGGGATTCCGGTGGACAGATACGCAGTATTTT